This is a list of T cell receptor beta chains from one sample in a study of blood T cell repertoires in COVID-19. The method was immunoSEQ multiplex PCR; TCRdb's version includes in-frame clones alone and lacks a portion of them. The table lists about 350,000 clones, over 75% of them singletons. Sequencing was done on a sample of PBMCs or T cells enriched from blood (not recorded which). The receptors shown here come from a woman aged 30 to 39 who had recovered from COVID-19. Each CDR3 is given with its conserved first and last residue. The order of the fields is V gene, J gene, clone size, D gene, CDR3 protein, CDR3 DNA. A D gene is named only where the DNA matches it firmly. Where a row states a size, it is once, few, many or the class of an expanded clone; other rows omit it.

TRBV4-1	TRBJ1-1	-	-	CASSDSVPNTEAFF	TGCGCCAGCAGCGACAGCGTTCCGAACACTGAAGCTTTCTTT
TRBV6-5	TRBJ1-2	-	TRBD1	CASSYLGAGGNYGYTF	TGTGCCAGCAGTTACTTAGGAGCAGGGGGAAACTATGGCTACACCTTC
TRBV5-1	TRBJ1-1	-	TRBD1	CASSFRQGFFQNTEAFF	TGCGCCAGCAGCTTTAGACAGGGATTTTTTCAGAACACTGAAGCTTTCTTT
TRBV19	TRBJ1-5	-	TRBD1	CASSIAGGISQHF	TGTGCCAGTAGTATAGCAGGGGGCATATCCCAGCATTTT
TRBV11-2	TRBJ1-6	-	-	CASRKGLQGYNSPLHF	TGTGCCAGCAGGAAGGGACTACAGGGATATAATTCACCCCTCCACTTT
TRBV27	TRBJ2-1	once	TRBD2	CASSSRSGGNEQFF	TGTGCCAGCAGTTCGCGAAGCGGGGGGAATGAGCAGTTCTTC
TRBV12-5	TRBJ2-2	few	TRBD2	CASGLALAGSTGELFF	TGTGCTAGTGGTTTGGCCCTAGCGGGGAGCACCGGGGAGCTGTTTTTT
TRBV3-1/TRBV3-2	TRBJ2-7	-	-	CASSQGLLLTTYEQYF	TGTGCCAGCAGCCAAGGACTACTCCTTACCACCTACGAGCAGTACTTC
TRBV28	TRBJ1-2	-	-	CASSPSFYGYTF	TGTGCCAGCAGTCCGTCCTTCTATGGCTACACCTTC
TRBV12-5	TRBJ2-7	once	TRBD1	CASGLSRGQPFYEQYF	TGTGCTAGTGGTTTGTCCCGGGGACAGCCTTTCTACGAGCAGTACTTC
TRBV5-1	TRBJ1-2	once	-	CASSYLQGGYGYTF	TGCGCCAGCAGCTACTTACAGGGAGGGTATGGCTACACCTTC
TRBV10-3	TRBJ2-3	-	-	CAISDRAREDTQYF	TGTGCCATCAGTGACCGGGCGAGGGAAGATACGCAGTATTTT
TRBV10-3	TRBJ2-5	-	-	CAISESGRGETQYF	TGTGCCATCAGTGAGTCTGGCAGAGGGGAGACCCAGTACTTC
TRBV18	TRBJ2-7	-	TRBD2	CASSPLAGAPYEQYF	TGTGCCAGCTCACCGTTAGCGGGGGCCCCCTACGAGCAGTACTTC
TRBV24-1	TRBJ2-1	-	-	CATSDSGRGNVYNEQFF	TGTGCCACCAGTGACTCAGGCCGGGGGAACGTTTACAATGAGCAGTTCTTC
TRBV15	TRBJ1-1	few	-	CATSRAPDTQAFF	TGTGCCACCAGCAGAGCCCCCGATACTCAAGCTTTCTTT
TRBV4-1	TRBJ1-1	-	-	CASSQDRFVNTEAFF	TGCGCCAGCAGCCAAGATCGGTTCGTGAACACTGAAGCTTTCTTT
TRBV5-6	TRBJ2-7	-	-	CASSILAYEQYF	TGTGCCAGCAGCATACTCGCCTACGAGCAGTACTTC
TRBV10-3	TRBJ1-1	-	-	CAISGQGGTEAFF	TGTGCCATCAGTGGGCAGGGAGGTACTGAAGCTTTCTTT
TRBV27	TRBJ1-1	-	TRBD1	CASSTPGGSMNTEAFF	TGTGCCAGTTCGACCCCAGGGGGCTCTATGAACACTGAAGCTTTCTTT
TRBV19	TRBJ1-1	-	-	CASRTGETNTEAFF	TGTGCCAGTAGGACCGGGGAGACGAACACTGAAGCTTTCTTT
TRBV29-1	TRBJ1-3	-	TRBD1	CSGPGTGPKRIISGNTIYF	TGCAGCGGGCCGGGGACAGGGCCCAAACGTATCATCTCTGGAAACACCATATATTTT
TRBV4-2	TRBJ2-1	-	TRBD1	CASSRGQDNEQFF	TGTGCCAGCAGCCGTGGACAGGACAATGAGCAGTTCTTC
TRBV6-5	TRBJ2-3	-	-	CASSSSDTQYF	TGTGCCAGCAGTAGCTCAGATACGCAGTATTTT
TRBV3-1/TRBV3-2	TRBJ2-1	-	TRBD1	CASSRTGGFGNNEQFF	TGTGCCAGCAGCCGGACAGGGGGCTTCGGGAACAATGAGCAGTTCTTC
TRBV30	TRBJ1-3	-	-	CAWTTGSTGNTIYF	TGTGCCTGGACTACAGGGTCAACTGGAAACACCATATATTTT
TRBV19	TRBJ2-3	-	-	CASSIVGTDTQYF	TGTGCCAGTAGTATAGTCGGGACAGATACGCAGTATTTT
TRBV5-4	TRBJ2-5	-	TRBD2	CASSLGLAGAGQETQYF	TGTGCCAGCAGCTTGGGGCTAGCGGGGGCAGGGCAAGAGACCCAGTACTTC
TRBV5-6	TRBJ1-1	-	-	CASSLGARATEAFF	TGTGCCAGCAGCTTGGGGGCGCGGGCCACTGAAGCTTTCTTT
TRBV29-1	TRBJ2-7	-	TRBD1	CSVTGQGEHEQYF	TGCAGCGTGACGGGACAGGGTGAGCACGAGCAGTACTTC
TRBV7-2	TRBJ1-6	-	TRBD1	CASSTRTGGEGSPLHF	TGTGCCAGCAGCACGCGGACAGGGGGCGAAGGTTCACCCCTCCACTTT
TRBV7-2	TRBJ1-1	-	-	CASSLDRGTEAFF	TGTGCCAGCAGCTTAGATCGGGGCACTGAAGCTTTCTTT
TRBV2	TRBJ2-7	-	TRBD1	CASSSGQGSNEQYF	TGTGCCAGCAGTTCTGGACAGGGAAGCAACGAGCAGTACTTC
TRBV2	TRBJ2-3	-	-	CASKARRGVETDTQYF	TGTGCCAGCAAGGCTCGCAGGGGGGTTGAAACAGATACGCAGTATTTT
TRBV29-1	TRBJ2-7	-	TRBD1	CSVVRTGVSYEQYF	TGCAGCGTTGTCAGGACAGGCGTATCCTACGAGCAGTACTTC
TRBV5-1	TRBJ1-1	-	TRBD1	CASSDPTGTVNTEAFF	TGCGCCAGCAGCGACCCTACCGGGACAGTGAACACTGAAGCTTTCTTT
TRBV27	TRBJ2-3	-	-	CASSPSGDTQYF	TGTGCCAGCAGTCCTTCGGGGGATACGCAGTATTTT
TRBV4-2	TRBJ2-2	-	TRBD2	CASSQYPRGGANTGELFF	TGTGCCAGCAGCCAATATCCACGCGGGGGGGCGAACACCGGGGAGCTGTTTTTT
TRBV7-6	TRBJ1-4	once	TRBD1	CASSLGQENEKLFF	TGTGCCAGCAGCTTGGGACAGGAAAATGAAAAACTGTTTTTT
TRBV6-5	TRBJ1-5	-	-	CASRPQGYNQPQHF	TGTGCCAGCAGGCCACAGGGTTACAATCAGCCCCAGCATTTT
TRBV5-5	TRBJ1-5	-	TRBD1	CASSPGTGDFSNQPQHF	TGTGCCAGCAGCCCGGGGACAGGGGATTTTAGCAATCAGCCCCAGCATTTT